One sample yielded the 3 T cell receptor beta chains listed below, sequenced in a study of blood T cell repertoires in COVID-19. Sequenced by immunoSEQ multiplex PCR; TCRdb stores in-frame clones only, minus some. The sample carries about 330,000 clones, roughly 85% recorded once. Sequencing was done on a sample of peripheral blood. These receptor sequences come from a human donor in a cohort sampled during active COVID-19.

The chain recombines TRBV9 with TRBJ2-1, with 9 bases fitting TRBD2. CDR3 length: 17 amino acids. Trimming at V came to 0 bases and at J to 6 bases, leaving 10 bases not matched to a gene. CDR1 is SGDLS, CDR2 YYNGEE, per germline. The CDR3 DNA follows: TGTGCCAGCAGCGTAGTGCCGGAGCGGGGGGCCGGCAATGAGCAGTTCTTC. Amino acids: CASSVVPERGAGNEQFF.

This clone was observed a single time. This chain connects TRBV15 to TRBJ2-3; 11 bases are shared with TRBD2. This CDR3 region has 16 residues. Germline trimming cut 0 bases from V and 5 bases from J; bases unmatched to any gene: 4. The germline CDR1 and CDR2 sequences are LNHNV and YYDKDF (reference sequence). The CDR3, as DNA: TGTGCCACCAGCAGAGATCTAGCGGGGGGCGAAGATACGCAGTATTTT. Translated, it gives CATSRDLAGGEDTQYF. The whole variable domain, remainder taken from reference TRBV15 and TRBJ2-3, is DAMVIQNPRYQVTQFGKPVTLSCSQTLNHNVMYWYQQKSSQAPKLLFHYYDKDFNNEADTPDNFQSRRPNTSFCFLDIRSPGLGDTAMYLCATSRDLAGGEDTQYFGPGTRLTVL.

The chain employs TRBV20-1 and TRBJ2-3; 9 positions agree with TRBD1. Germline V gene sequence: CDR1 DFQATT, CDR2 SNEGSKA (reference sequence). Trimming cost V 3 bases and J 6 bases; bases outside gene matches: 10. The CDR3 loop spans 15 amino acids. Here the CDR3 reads CSASDSGQGTDTQYF. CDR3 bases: TGCAGTGCTAGTGACAGCGGACAGGGGACGGATACGCAGTATTTT.